Below, 6 T cell receptor beta chains from the same sample are listed, as sequenced in a study of cytomegalovirus exposure and HLA in healthy donors. PCR used 60 Vbeta primers and 13 Jbeta primers. TCRdb keeps only in-frame clones here, not all; method: immunoSEQ multiplex PCR. The table has over 150,000 clones, over 65% seen once; the top ten hold about 2.5%. The sequenced sample consisted of PBMCs. The origin of the receptors is a woman in her 40s in good health and CMV-seropositive.

The rearrangement links TRBV19 to TRBJ1-5, with D perhaps matching TRBD1 (5 bases). CDR3 size: 13 residues. Trimming removed 6 bases at V and 5 bases at J, with 11 bases between. Germline V gives CDR1 LNHDA, CDR2 SQIVND (reference sequence). This CDR3 is CASRFSTDQPQHF. For the CDR3, the DNA is TGTGCCAGTAGATTTTCGACAGATCAGCCCCAGCATTTT. The full variable domain, in which reference TRBV19 and TRBJ1-5 provide the parts outside the CDR3, is DGGITQSPKYLFRKEGQNVTLSCEQNLNHDAMYWYRQDPGQGLRLIYYSQIVNDFQKGDIAEGYSVSREKKESFPLTVTSAQKNPTAFYLCASRFSTDQPQHFGDGTRLSIL.

V usage is TRBV28 and J usage is TRBJ2-7; 12 nucleotides agree with TRBD1. The germline V gene encodes CDR1 MDHEN and CDR2 SYDVKM. CDR3 length equals 17 residues. The J segment lost 5 bases and the V segment lost 2 bases, leaving 10 bases of the junction unmatched. The CDR3 sequence: CASSLVEGTGGINEQYF. DNA for the CDR3: TGTGCCAGCAGTTTAGTCGAAGGGACAGGGGGCATAAACGAGCAGTACTTC.

The chain is built from TRBV5-8 and TRBJ1-3; D not resolved. Germline V CDR1 and CDR2: SGHTS, YDEGEE. CDR3 length: 14 amino acids. The ends were cut back, 0 bases at V and 4 bases at J, with 8 bases in the middle. CDR3 loop: CASSLGELGNTIYF. The CDR3 region has the DNA TGTGCCAGCAGCTTGGGAGAGTTAGGAAACACCATATATTTT.

The chain recombines TRBV5-4 with TRBJ2-5; 8 nucleotides agree with TRBD1. The germline gives CDR1 SGHNT, CDR2 YYREEE (reference sequence). This CDR3 comprises 16 residues. The V segment lost 0 bases and the J segment 5 bases; nucleotides outside the gene matches: 9. The CDR3 bases are TGTGCCAGCAGCTTGGGAACGCGACAGGGGCACGAGACCCAGTACTTC. It encodes CASSLGTRQGHETQYF. The full variable domain, in which reference TRBV5-4 and TRBJ2-5 provide the parts outside the CDR3, is ETGVTQSPTHLIKTRGQQVTLRCSSQSGHNTVSWYQQALGQGPQFIFQYYREEENGRGNFPPRFSGLQFPNYSSELNVNALELDDSALYLCASSLGTRQGHETQYFGPGTRLLVL.

The chain recombines TRBV28 with TRBJ2-1; 7 bases are a match to TRBD2. CDR3 length: 15 residues. The V segment lost 7 bases and the J segment 4 bases; nucleotides outside the gene matches: 10. Germline-derived CDR1 and CDR2 are MDHEN and SYDVKM. The CDR3 DNA reads TGTGCCAGCACAAAAGCGGGGACCCAGTACAATGAGCAGTTCTTC. Its protein product is CASTKAGTQYNEQFF.

In its sample, this clone was seen a few times. This chain uses TRBV6-6 with TRBJ2-7; 8 bases line up with TRBD1. Germline lookup yields CDR1 MNHNY and CDR2 SVGAGI (reference sequence). The CDR3 contains 15 residues. V shed 7 bases, J shed 3 bases, and the junction held 11 bases outside the gene matches. CDR3 bases: TGTGCCAGCACCTCATCGACAGGGGTTAACTACGAGCAGTACTTC. This sequence encodes CASTSSTGVNYEQYF.